This is a list of T cell receptor beta chains from one sample in a study of blood T cell repertoires in COVID-19. Profiling relied on immunoSEQ multiplex PCR, and the TCRdb table lists in-frame clones only, not all of them. The sample shows approximately 150,000 clones, about 87% of them seen only once. The specimen sequenced was peripheral blood. The source is a human donor in a cohort sampled during active COVID-19. CDR3s include the opening cysteine and the closing phenylalanine or tryptophan.

v_call	j_call	cdr3_aa
TRBV2	TRBJ1-2	CASSQQGWYGYTF
TRBV3-1/TRBV3-2	TRBJ1-4	CASSLIGGPTTNEKLFF
TRBV5-8	TRBJ1-1	CASRTSGTGLNTEAFF
TRBV9	TRBJ1-2	CASSVGSGGAGYGYTF
TRBV19	TRBJ2-2	CASSFSGFITGELFF
TRBV25-1	TRBJ2-5	CASSSFSAETQYF
TRBV19	TRBJ1-6	CASSIMAGESPLHF
TRBV29-1	TRBJ2-7	CSAQDAGKSSYEQYF
TRBV7-3	TRBJ1-1	CASSLALDTEAFF
TRBV2	TRBJ2-3	CASSEDSFYTQYF
TRBV2	TRBJ1-5	CASSEWGQTYQPQHF
TRBV21-1	TRBJ1-3	CASSKRSSGNTIYF
TRBV5-5	TRBJ1-5	CASSLAAGPHQPQHF
TRBV5-1	TRBJ1-4	CASSSGTEKEKLFF
TRBV29-1	TRBJ2-7	CSVEGTGTGGKYEQYF
TRBV12-3/TRBV12-4	TRBJ2-3	CASSLGAGTQYF
TRBV6-1	TRBJ2-5	CASSDGVAGGNQETQYF
TRBV9	TRBJ1-6	CASSARDTSNSPLHF
TRBV25-1	TRBJ1-1	CASSDSKTGLAVSTEAFF
TRBV4-2	TRBJ1-1	CASSQEGQGSEAFF
TRBV21-1	TRBJ2-7	CASSKKFGRSYEQYF
TRBV6-4	TRBJ2-2	CASSDSEERGGEEGANTGELFF
TRBV6-5	TRBJ2-7	CASSYSRGSSYEQYF
TRBV2	TRBJ2-1	CASRPGQALFF
TRBV5-1	TRBJ2-7	CASSAGTSGSREQYF
TRBV27	TRBJ1-2	CASSITGVGYGYTF
TRBV29-1	TRBJ2-1	CSVDTYNEQFF
TRBV12-5	TRBJ2-1	CASGFRGWGGYNEQFF
TRBV7-2	TRBJ2-3	CASSSQSPGSTDTQYF
TRBV11-2	TRBJ1-2	CASSFMGGGYGYTF
TRBV9	TRBJ2-2	CASSVAPQGTGELFF
TRBV5-4	TRBJ1-6	CASSLGVLGDSPLHF
TRBV27	TRBJ2-1	CASRTGLAGGNNEQFF
TRBV9	TRBJ2-1	CASSVVAGGYNEQFF
TRBV6-6	TRBJ1-5	CASSYGQSSNQPQHF
TRBV7-2	TRBJ2-3	CASSPGLAGGLRTDTQYF
TRBV5-1	TRBJ2-1	CASSADTEQFF
TRBV15	TRBJ2-7	CATSRAGTASYEQYF
TRBV6-4	TRBJ2-3	CASSSGLAGGQDTQYF
TRBV2	TRBJ1-5	CASSREQGAGQPQHF
TRBV6-5	TRBJ2-1	CASSWGQYNEQFF
TRBV3-1/TRBV3-2	TRBJ2-2	CASSQYSGGNTGELFF
TRBV18	TRBJ2-1	CASSPDSSYNEQFF
TRBV24-1	TRBJ1-5	CATSETGLGNQPQHF
TRBV12-3/TRBV12-4	TRBJ1-2	CASSHGLGYGYTF
TRBV5-1	TRBJ1-1	CASSWGTANTEAFF
TRBV7-3	TRBJ2-1	CASSPGRGGYNEQFF
TRBV5-1	TRBJ2-5	CASSLAGAEETQYF
TRBV29-1	TRBJ2-5	CSVVGGGWQETQYF
TRBV7-7	TRBJ2-5	CASSSGGVDRAQETQYF
TRBV7-6	TRBJ1-1	CASSLGHPNTEAFF
TRBV15	TRBJ2-2	CATSRGTGVIGELFF
TRBV5-8	TRBJ1-4	CASSPGQGTTNEKLFF
TRBV4-3	TRBJ2-7	CASSQEQGWNYEQYF
TRBV29-1	TRBJ2-7	CSAGGFSYEQYF